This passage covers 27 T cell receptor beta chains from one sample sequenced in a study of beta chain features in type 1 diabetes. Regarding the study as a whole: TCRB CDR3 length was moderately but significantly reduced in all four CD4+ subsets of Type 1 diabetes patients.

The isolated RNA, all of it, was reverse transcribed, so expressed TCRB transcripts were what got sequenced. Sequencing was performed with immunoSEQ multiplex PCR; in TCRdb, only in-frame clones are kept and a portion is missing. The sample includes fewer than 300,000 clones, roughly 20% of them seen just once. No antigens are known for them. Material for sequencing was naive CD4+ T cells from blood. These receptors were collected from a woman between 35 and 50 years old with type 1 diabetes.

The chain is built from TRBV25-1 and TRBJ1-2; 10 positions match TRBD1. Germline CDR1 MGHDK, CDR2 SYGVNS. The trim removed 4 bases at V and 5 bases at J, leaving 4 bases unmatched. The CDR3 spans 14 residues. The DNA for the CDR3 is TGTGCCAGCAGTGGGACAGGGGGAGATTATGGCTACACCTTC. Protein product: CASSGTGGDYGYTF.

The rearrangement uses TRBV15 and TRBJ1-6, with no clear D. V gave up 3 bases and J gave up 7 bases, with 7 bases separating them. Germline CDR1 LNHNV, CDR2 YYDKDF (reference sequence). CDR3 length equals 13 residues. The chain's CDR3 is CATSRSGNSPLHF. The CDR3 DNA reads TGTGCCACCAGCAGGTCGGGGAATTCACCCCTCCACTTT.

The CDR3 sequence: CASSLRTSWVETQYF. The CDR3 nucleotides read TGTGCCAGCAGCCTCCGGACTAGCTGGGTGGAGACCCAGTACTTC. The rearrangement links TRBV9 to TRBJ2-5; 8 nucleotides align to TRBD2. V lost 4 bases, J lost 5 bases, and 10 bases stayed unmatched. Germline CDR1 and CDR2: SGDLS and YYNGEE. CDR3 length: 15 residues.

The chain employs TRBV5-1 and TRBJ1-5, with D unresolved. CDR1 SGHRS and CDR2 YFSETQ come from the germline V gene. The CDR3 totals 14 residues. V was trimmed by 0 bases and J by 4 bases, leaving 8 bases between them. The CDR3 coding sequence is TGCGCCAGCAGCTTGGTACCGGGAAATCAGCCCCAGCATTTT. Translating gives CASSLVPGNQPQHF.

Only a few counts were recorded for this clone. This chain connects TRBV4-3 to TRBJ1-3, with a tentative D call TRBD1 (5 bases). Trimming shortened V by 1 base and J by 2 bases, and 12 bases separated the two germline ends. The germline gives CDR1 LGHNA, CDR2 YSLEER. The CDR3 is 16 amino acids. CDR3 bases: TGCGCCAGCAGCCAAGGTTCACAGGTTCCTGGAAACACCATATATTTT. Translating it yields CASSQGSQVPGNTIYF.

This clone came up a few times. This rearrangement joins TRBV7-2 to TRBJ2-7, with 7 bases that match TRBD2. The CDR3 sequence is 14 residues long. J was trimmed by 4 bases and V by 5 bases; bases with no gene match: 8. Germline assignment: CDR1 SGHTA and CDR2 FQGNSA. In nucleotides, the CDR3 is TGTGCCAGCAGCACTTGGGACTACGGGTACGAGCAGTACTTC. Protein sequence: CASSTWDYGYEQYF. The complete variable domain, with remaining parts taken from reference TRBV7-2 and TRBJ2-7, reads GAGVSQSPSNKVTEKGKDVELRCDPISGHTALYWYRQSLGQGLEFLIYFQGNSAPDKSGLPSDRFSAERTGGSVSTLTIQRTQQEDSAVYLCASSTWDYGYEQYFGPGTRLTVT.

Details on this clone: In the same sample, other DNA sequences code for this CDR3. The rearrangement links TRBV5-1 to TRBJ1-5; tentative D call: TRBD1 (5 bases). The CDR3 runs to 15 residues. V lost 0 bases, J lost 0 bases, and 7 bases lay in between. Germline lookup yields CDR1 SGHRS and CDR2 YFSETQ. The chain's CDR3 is CASSLEGVSNQPQHF. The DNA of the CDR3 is TGCGCCAGCAGCTTGGAAGGGGTTAGCAATCAGCCCCAGCATTTT.

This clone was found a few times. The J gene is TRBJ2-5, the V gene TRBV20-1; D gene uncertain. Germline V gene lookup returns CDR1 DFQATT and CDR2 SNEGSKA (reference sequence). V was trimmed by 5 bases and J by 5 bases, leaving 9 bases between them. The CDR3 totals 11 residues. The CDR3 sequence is CSAASRETQYF. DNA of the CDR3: TGCAGTGCTGCATCTCGGGAGACCCAGTACTTC.

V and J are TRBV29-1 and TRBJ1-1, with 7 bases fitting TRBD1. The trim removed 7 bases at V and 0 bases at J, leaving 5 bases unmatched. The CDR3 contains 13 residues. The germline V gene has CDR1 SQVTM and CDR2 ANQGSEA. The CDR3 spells CSARQGLNTEAFF. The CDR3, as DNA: TGCAGCGCCCGACAGGGACTGAACACTGAAGCTTTCTTT.

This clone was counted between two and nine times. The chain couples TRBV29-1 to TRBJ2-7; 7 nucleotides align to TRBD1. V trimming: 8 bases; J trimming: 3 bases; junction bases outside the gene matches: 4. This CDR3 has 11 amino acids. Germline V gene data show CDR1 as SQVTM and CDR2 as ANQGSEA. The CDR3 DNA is TGCAGCACCTGGACAGGCTACGAGCAGTACTTC. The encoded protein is CSTWTGYEQYF.

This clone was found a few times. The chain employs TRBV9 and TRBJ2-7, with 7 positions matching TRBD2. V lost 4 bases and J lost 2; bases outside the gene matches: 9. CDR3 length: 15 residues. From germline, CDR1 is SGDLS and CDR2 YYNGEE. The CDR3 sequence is CASSSAAGVTYEQYF. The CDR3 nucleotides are TGTGCCAGCAGCTCCGCGGCGGGGGTGACCTACGAGCAGTACTTC.

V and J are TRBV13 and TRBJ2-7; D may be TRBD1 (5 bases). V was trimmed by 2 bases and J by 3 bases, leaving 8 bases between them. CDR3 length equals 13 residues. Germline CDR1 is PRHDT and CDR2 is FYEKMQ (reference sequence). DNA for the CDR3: TGTGCCAGCAGCTTATGGGGCAACTACGAGCAGTACTTC. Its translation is CASSLWGNYEQYF.

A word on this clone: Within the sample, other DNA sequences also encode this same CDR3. The CDR3 is CASSLGTVYEQYF. The CDR3 region has the DNA TGTGCCAGCAGTTTGGGGACAGTCTACGAGCAGTACTTC. The chain employs TRBV28 and TRBJ2-7; 7 bases line up with TRBD1. The ends lost 3 bases at V and 3 bases at J; junction bases unmatched: 2. The CDR3 is 13 amino acids. CDR1 MDHEN and CDR2 SYDVKM come from the germline V gene. The variable domain in full, with the rest retrieved from reference TRBV28 and TRBJ2-7, is DVKVTQSSRYLVKRTGEKVFLECVQDMDHENMFWYRQDPGLGLRLIYFSYDVKMKEKGDIPEGYSVSREKKERFSLILESASTNQTSMYLCASSLGTVYEQYFGPGTRLTVT.

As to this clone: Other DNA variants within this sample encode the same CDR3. As DNA, the CDR3 is TGCGCCAGCAGCTTGCAAGCGACGAACACTGAAGCTTTCTTT. It translates to CASSLQATNTEAFF. V and J are TRBV5-1 and TRBJ1-1; D remains ambiguous. V dropped 1 base and J dropped 1 base, with 8 bases sitting between them. The length of the CDR3 is 14 residues. Germline-derived CDR1 and CDR2 are SGHRS and YFSETQ. Using reference TRBV5-1 and TRBJ1-1 for the parts outside the CDR3, the full variable domain is KAGVTQTPRYLIKTRGQQVTLSCSPISGHRSVSWYQQTPGQGLQFLFEYFSETQRNKGNFPGRFSGRQFSNSRSEMNVSTLELGDSALYLCASSLQATNTEAFFGQGTRLTVV.

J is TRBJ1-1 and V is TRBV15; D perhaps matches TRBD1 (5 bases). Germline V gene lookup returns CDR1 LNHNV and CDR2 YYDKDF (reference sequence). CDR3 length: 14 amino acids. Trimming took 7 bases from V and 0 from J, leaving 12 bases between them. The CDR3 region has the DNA TGTGCCACCACGGGGGGTGCACTGAACACTGAAGCTTTCTTT. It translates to CATTGGALNTEAFF.

The CDR3 DNA follows: TGTGCCAGCTCGCCTGCTCTTCGGGAGGGGAGGACGCAGTATTTT. Its protein product is CASSPALREGRTQYF. The rearrangement joins TRBV18 to TRBJ2-3; TRBD2 matches at 8 bases. In germline, CDR1 is KGHSH, CDR2 LQKENI. This CDR3 region has 15 residues. The junction had 14 bases not matched to a gene; V was cut back by 6 bases and J by 9 bases.

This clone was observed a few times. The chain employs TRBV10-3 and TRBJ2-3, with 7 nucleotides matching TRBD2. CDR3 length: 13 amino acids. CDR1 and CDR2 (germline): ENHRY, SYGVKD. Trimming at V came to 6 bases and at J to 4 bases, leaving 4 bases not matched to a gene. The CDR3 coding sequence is TGTGCCATCAGGAGGGAGGGACCAGATACGCAGTATTTT. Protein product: CAIRREGPDTQYF.

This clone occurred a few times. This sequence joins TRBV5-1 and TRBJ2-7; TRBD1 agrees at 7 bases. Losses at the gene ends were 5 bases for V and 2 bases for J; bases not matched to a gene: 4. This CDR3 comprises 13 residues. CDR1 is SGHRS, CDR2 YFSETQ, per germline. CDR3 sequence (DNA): TGCGCCAGCAGTCAGACAGGGCCCTACGAGCAGTACTTC. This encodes CASSQTGPYEQYF. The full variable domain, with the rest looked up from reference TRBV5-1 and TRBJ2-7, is KAGVTQTPRYLIKTRGQQVTLSCSPISGHRSVSWYQQTPGQGLQFLFEYFSETQRNKGNFPGRFSGRQFSNSRSEMNVSTLELGDSALYLCASSQTGPYEQYFGPGTRLTVT.

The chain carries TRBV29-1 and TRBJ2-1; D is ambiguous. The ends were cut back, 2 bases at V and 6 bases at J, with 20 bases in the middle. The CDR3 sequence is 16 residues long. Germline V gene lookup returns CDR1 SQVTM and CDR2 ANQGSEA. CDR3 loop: CSVESIPVRRVNEQFF. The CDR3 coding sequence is TGCAGCGTTGAATCTATTCCAGTTAGGAGAGTCAATGAGCAGTTCTTC.

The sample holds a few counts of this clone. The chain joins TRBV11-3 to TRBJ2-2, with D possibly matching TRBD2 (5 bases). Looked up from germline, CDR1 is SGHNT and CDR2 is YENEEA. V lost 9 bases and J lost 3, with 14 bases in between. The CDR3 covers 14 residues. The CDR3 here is CASSNPRDTGELFF. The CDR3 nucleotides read TGTGCCAGTAGCAACCCGAGGGACACCGGGGAGCTGTTTTTT.

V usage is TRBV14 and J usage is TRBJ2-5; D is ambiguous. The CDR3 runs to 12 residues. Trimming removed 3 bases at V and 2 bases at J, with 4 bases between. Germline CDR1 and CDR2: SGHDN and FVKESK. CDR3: CASSHLQETQYF. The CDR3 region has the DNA TGTGCCAGCAGCCACCTACAAGAGACCCAGTACTTC. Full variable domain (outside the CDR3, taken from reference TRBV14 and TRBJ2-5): EAGVTQFPSHSVIEKGQTVTLRCDPISGHDNLYWYRRVMGKEIKFLLHFVKESKQDESGMPNNRFLAERTGGTYSTLKVQPAELEDSGVYFCASSHLQETQYFGPGTRLLVL.

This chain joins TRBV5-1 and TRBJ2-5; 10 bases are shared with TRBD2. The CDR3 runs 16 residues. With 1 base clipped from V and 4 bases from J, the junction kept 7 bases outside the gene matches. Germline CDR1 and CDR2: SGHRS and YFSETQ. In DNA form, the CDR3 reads TGCGCCAGCAGCTTGTCTAGCGGGAGTAGGCTAGAGACCCAGTACTTC. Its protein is CASSLSSGSRLETQYF.

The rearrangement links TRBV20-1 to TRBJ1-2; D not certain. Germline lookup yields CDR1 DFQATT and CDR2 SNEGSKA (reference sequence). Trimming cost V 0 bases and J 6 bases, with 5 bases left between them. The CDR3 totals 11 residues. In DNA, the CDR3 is TGCAGTGCTAGAGAGCGCCATGGCTACACCTTC. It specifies CSARERHGYTF.

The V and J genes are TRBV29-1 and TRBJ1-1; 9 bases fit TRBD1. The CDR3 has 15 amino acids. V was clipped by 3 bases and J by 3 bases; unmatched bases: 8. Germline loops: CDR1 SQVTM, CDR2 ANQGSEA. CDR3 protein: CSVEFWGQGYTEAFF. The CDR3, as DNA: TGCAGCGTTGAGTTTTGGGGACAGGGTTACACTGAAGCTTTCTTT.

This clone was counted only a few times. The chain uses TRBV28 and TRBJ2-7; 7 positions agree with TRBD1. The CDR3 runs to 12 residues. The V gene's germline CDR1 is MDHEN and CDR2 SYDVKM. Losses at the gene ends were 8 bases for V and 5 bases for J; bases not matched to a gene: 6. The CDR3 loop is CASLAQGDEQYF. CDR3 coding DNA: TGTGCCAGCCTGGCGCAGGGGGACGAGCAGTACTTC.

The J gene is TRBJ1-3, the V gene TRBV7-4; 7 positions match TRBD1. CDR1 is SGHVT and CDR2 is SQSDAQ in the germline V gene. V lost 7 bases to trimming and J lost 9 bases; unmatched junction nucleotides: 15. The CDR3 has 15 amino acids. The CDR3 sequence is CASNPEFDRDATIYF. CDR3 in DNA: TGTGCCAGCAACCCTGAATTCGACAGGGACGCCACCATATATTTT.

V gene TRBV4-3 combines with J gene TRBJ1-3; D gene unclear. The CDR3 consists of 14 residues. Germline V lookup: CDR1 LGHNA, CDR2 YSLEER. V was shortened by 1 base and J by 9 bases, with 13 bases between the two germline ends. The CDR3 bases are TGCGCCAGCAGCCAAGCGACTCTGGAGGGCACCATATATTTT. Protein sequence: CASSQATLEGTIYF.